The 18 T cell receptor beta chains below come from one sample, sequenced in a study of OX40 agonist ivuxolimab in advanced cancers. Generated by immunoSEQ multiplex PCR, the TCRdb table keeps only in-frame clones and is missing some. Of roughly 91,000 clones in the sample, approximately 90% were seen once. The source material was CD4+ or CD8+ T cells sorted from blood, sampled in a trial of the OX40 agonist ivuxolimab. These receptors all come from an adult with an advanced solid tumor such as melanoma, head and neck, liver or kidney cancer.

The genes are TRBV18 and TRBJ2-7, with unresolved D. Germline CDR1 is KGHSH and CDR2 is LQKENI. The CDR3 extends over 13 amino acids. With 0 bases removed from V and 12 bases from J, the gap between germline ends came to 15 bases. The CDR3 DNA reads TGTGCCAGCTCACCACCGAACCAGATAAAGAGGTACTTC. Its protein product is CASSPPNQIKRYF.

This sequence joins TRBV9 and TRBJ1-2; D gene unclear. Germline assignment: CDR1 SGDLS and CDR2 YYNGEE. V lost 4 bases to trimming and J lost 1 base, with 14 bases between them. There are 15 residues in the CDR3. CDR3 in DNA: TGTGCCAGCAGCTTGGACGCCGATATTAACTATGGCTACACCTTC. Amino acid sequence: CASSLDADINYGYTF. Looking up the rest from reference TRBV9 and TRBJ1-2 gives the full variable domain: DSGVTQTPKHLITATGQRVTLRCSPRSGDLSVYWYQQSLDQGLQFLIQYYNGEERAKGNILERFSAQQFPDLHSELNLSSLELGDSALYFCASSLDADINYGYTFGSGTRLTVV.

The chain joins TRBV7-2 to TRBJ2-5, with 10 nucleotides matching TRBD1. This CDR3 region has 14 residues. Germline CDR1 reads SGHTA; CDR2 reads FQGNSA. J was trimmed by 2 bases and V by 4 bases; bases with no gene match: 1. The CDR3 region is CASSSDRGQETQYF. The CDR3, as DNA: TGTGCCAGCAGCTCGGACAGGGGGCAAGAGACCCAGTACTTC.

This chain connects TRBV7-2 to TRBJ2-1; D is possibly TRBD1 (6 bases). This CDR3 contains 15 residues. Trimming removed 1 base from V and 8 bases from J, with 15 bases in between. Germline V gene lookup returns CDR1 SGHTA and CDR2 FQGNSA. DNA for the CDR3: TGTGCCAGCAGCTTAGGTGCCAGGGGTAGCGATGAGCAGTTCTTC. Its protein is CASSLGARGSDEQFF.

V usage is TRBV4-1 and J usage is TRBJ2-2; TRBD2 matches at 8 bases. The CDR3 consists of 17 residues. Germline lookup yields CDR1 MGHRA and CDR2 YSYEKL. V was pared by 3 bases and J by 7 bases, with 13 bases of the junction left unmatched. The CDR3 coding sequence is TGCGCCAGCAGCCAGGGGGGTTTAAGCGGGAGTCTCGGGGAGCTGTTTTTT. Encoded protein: CASSQGGLSGSLGELFF.

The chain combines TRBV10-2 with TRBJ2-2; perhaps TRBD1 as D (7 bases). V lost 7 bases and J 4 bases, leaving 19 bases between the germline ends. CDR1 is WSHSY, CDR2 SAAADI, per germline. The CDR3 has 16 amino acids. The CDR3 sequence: CASIGTVPGGTGELFF. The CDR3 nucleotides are TGCGCCAGCATTGGGACAGTTCCCGGGGGCACCGGGGAGCTGTTTTTT.

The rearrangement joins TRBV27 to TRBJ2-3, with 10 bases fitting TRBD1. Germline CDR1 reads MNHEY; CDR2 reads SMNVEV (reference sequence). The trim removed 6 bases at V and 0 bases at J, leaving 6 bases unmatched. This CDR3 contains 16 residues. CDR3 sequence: CASRLGDRGSTDTQYF. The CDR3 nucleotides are TGTGCCAGCAGACTAGGGGACAGGGGCAGCACAGATACGCAGTATTTT.

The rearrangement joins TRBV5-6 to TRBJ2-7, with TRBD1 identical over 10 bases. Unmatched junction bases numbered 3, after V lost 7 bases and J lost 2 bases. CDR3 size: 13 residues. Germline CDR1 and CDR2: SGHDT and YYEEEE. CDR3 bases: TGTGCCAGCGGGACAGGGGATCCCTACGAGCAGTACTTC. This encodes CASGTGDPYEQYF.

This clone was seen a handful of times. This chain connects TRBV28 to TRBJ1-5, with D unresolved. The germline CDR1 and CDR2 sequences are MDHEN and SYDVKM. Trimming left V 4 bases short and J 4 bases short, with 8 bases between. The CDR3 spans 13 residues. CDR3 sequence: CASSSRPNQPQHF. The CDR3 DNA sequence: TGTGCCAGCAGTTCGAGGCCGAATCAGCCCCAGCATTTT.

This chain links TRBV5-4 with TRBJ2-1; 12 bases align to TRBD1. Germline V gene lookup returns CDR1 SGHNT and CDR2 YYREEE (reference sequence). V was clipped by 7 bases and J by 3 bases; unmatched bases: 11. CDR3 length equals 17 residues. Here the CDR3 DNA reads TGTGCCAGCCGGGACAGGGGGCGGGGGGCGGACTACAATGAGCAGTTCTTC. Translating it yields CASRDRGRGADYNEQFF. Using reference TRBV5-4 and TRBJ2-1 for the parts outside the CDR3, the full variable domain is ETGVTQSPTHLIKTRGQQVTLRCSSQSGHNTVSWYQQALGQGPQFIFQYYREEENGRGNFPPRFSGLQFPNYSSELNVNALELDDSALYLCASRDRGRGADYNEQFFGPGTRLTVL.

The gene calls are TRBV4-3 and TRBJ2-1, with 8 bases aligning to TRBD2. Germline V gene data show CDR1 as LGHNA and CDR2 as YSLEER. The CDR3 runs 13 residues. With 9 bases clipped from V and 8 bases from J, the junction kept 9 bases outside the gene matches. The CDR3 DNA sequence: TGCGCCAGTTCTCGGGCGGGGGGATATGAGCAGTTCTTC. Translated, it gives CASSRAGGYEQFF.

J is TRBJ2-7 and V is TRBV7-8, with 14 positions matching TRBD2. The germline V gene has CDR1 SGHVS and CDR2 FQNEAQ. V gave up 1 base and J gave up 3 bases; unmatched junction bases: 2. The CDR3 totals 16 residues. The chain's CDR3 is CASSLEGLAGDYEQYF. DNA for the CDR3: TGTGCCAGCAGCTTAGAGGGACTAGCGGGGGACTACGAGCAGTACTTC.

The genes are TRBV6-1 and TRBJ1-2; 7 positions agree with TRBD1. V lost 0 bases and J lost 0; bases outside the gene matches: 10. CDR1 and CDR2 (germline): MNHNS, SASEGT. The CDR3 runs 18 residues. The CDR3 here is CASSEAGRGRSPNYGYTF. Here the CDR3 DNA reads TGTGCCAGCAGTGAAGCGGGCAGGGGGAGATCCCCTAACTATGGCTACACCTTC.

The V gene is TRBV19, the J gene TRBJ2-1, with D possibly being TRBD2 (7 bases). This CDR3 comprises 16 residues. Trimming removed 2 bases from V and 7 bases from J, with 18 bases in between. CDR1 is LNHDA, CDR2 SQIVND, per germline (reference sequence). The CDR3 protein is CASSILEGGFGNEQFF. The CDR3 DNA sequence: TGTGCCAGTAGTATACTGGAGGGGGGGTTCGGGAATGAGCAGTTCTTC.

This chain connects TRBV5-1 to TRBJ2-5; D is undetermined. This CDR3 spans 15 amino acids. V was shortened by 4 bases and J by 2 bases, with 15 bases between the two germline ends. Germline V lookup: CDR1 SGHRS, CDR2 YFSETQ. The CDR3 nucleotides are TGCGCCAGCAGCGCGCTAACCTTCAAACAAGAGACCCAGTACTTC. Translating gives CASSALTFKQETQYF. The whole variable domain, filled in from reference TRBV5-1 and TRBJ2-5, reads KAGVTQTPRYLIKTRGQQVTLSCSPISGHRSVSWYQQTPGQGLQFLFEYFSETQRNKGNFPGRFSGRQFSNSRSEMNVSTLELGDSALYLCASSALTFKQETQYFGPGTRLLVL.

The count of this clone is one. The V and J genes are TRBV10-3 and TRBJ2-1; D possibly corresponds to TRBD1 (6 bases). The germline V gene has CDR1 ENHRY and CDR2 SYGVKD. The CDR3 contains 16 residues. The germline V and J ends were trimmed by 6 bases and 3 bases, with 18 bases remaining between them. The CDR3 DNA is TGTGCCATCAGGGTACAGGGAAAGGGCGGCTACAATGAGCAGTTCTTC. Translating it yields CAIRVQGKGGYNEQFF.

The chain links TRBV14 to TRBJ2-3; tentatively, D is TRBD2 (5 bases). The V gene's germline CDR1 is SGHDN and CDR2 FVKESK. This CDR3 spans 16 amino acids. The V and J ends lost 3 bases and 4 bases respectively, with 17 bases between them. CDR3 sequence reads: CASSQERGSFSDTQYF. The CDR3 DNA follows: TGTGCCAGCAGCCAGGAACGGGGTTCGTTCTCAGATACGCAGTATTTT.

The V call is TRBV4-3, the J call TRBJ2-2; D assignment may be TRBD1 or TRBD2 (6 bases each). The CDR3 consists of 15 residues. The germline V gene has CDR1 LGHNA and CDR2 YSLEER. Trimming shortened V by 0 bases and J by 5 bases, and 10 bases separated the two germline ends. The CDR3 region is CASSQEGGRTGELFF. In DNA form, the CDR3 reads TGCGCCAGCAGCCAAGAGGGGGGCCGGACCGGGGAGCTGTTTTTT.